Each of the 17 T cell receptor beta chains below was sequenced from the same sample in a study of CD8 T cells in Susac syndrome. The authors reverse transcribed roughly 0.5 to 1 ug RNA with random hexamers. TCRdb reprocessed the immunoSEQ multiplex PCR reads with MiXCR, giving one entry per CDR3 protein. The table records 100,000 to 150,000 distinct CDR3 sequences, around 95% of them present only once. The sample consisted of CD4+ T cells from PBMCs. The receptor source for this set is a human donor in good health.

The chain couples TRBV6-5 to TRBJ2-3; maybe TRBD2 (6 bases). This CDR3 region has 12 residues. CDR1 MNHEY and CDR2 SVGAGI come from the germline V gene. V lost 6 bases and J lost 6, with 10 bases in between. CDR3 bases: TGTGCCAGCAGCCCGGAGGGGGATACGCAGTATTTT. This gives the protein CASSPEGDTQYF.

The chain recombines TRBV29-1 with TRBJ1-2, with TRBD1 matching 8 bases. The germline CDR1 and CDR2 sequences are SQVTM and ANQGSEA. This CDR3 is built from 12 residues. J was trimmed by 6 bases and V by 4 bases; bases with no gene match: 4. CDR3 loop: CSVVVQGDGYTF. The CDR3 DNA is TGCAGCGTTGTTGTACAGGGGGATGGCTACACCTTC.

V gene TRBV18 combines with J gene TRBJ1-2; D is perhaps TRBD1 (5 bases). The CDR3 runs 15 residues. In germline, CDR1 is KGHSH, CDR2 LQKENI. The V end was cut by 3 bases, the J end by 0 bases, with 11 bases between. In nucleotides, the CDR3 is TGTGCCAGCTCACCCACAGGTGCGCCTAACTATGGCTACACCTTC. This codes for CASSPTGAPNYGYTF. The variable domain in full, with the rest retrieved from reference TRBV18 and TRBJ1-2, is NAGVMQNPRHLVRRRGQEARLRCSPMKGHSHVYWYRQLPEEGLKFMVYLQKENIIDESGMPKERFSAEFPKEGPSILRIQQVVRGDSAAYFCASSPTGAPNYGYTFGSGTRLTVV.

V is TRBV29-1 and J is TRBJ2-1; TRBD2 might be the D (7 bases). In germline, CDR1 is SQVTM, CDR2 ANQGSEA. V was clipped by 8 bases and J by 8 bases, with 25 bases between them. This CDR3 contains 15 residues. This CDR3 reads CSLMGGAHGLDEQFF. Written as DNA, the CDR3 is TGCAGCCTCATGGGGGGGGCGCATGGTTTGGATGAGCAGTTCTTC.

This chain connects TRBV3-1 to TRBJ2-5; possibly TRBD1 for D (5 bases). Trimming removed 4 bases at V and 5 bases at J, with 14 bases between. The CDR3 sequence is 14 residues long. CDR1 and CDR2 from the germline V gene are LGHDT and YNNKEL (reference sequence). CDR3 sequence (DNA): TGTGCCAGCAGCCCAACCAGGGCCACGGAGACCCAGTACTTC. Its translation: CASSPTRATETQYF.

The table lists this clonotype with a count of one. The gene calls are TRBV5-1 and TRBJ1-2, with D unresolved. There are 14 residues in the CDR3. V lost 3 bases and J 2 bases, leaving 11 bases between the germline ends. Germline V lookup: CDR1 SGHRS, CDR2 YFSETQ. CDR3 DNA: TGCGCCAGCAGCTCACATTGGCCGAACTATGGCTACACCTTC. It specifies CASSSHWPNYGYTF.

The chain links TRBV20-1 to TRBJ1-2; tentative D call: TRBD1 (5 bases). CDR3 size: 12 residues. V lost 6 bases, J lost 7 bases, and 15 bases lay in between. CDR1 is DFQATT, CDR2 SNEGSKA, per germline (reference sequence). CDR3: CSAGTSERGYTF. The CDR3 coding sequence is TGCAGTGCCGGGACTTCCGAACGTGGCTACACCTTC.

CDR3 DNA sequence: TGTGCCAGCAGCCCCCGGGACGGGGATGCCCAGCATTTT. Its protein is CASSPRDGDAQHF. J is TRBJ1-5 and V is TRBV7-8, with a possible D match to TRBD1 (5 bases). The ends were cut back, 5 bases at V and 11 bases at J, with 16 bases in the middle. CDR3 size: 13 residues. Germline V gene data show CDR1 as SGHVS and CDR2 as FQNEAQ.

This clonotype was found once. The chain uses TRBV15 and TRBJ2-1, with D perhaps matching TRBD2 (6 bases). V was cut by 0 bases and J by 0 bases, with 9 bases left in between. The CDR3 length is 16 residues. CDR1 is LNHNV, CDR2 YYDKDF, per germline (reference sequence). In DNA form, the CDR3 reads TGTGCCACCAGCAGAGATAGGAGGGACTCCTACAATGAGCAGTTCTTC. Encoded protein: CATSRDRRDSYNEQFF.

V and J are TRBV4-3 and TRBJ1-1; unclear D gene. V gave up 1 base and J gave up 7 bases, with 16 bases separating them. The CDR3 runs to 15 residues. The germline CDR1 and CDR2 sequences are LGHNA and YSLEER. The CDR3 here is CASSQGPPYLGEAFF. The CDR3 DNA reads TGCGCCAGCAGCCAAGGTCCACCTTACCTGGGTGAAGCTTTCTTT.

This sequence joins TRBV4-2 and TRBJ1-1, with 8 nucleotides matching TRBD1. Germline V gene lookup returns CDR1 LGHNA and CDR2 YNFKEQ. V shed 4 bases and J 1 base; nucleotides not matched to a gene: 5. This CDR3 region has 15 residues. CDR3 DNA sequence: TGTGCCAGCAGCCCCTCCGGACAGGGGAACACTGAAGCTTTCTTT. Its translation is CASSPSGQGNTEAFF.

The chain has TRBV10-3 and TRBJ1-5; D may be TRBD1 (5 bases). The CDR3 covers 15 residues. The germline gives CDR1 ENHRY, CDR2 SYGVKD. V lost 0 bases to trimming and J lost 4 bases, with 10 bases between them. This chain's CDR3 is CAISESGGENQPQHF. CDR3 in DNA: TGTGCCATCAGTGAGTCGGGAGGGGAGAATCAGCCCCAGCATTTT.

The chain links TRBV29-1 to TRBJ2-1; D might be TRBD2 (5 bases). Germline V gene sequence: CDR1 SQVTM, CDR2 ANQGSEA. The CDR3 extends over 15 amino acids. V shed 4 bases and J shed 4 bases, with 17 bases lying between them. CDR3 residues: CSVVKGSGVYNEQFF. DNA for the CDR3: TGCAGCGTTGTGAAAGGGAGCGGAGTATACAATGAGCAGTTCTTC.

The chain employs TRBV24-1 and TRBJ2-1; D is unclear. Germline-derived CDR1 and CDR2 are KGHDR and SFDVKD. The CDR3 runs 14 residues. V shed 2 bases and J shed 9 bases, with 13 bases lying between them. The CDR3 nucleotides are TGTGCCACCAGTGATTCTGGGTCCCCGCGTGAGCAGTTCTTC. Translating it yields CATSDSGSPREQFF.

J is TRBJ2-3 and V is TRBV3-1, with D hard to call. Germline CDR1 reads LGHDT; CDR2 reads YNNKEL (reference sequence). This CDR3 is 17 amino acids long. With 1 base removed from V and 0 bases from J, the gap between germline ends came to 14 bases. CDR3 region: CASSQVPMGPSTDTQYF. The CDR3 region has the DNA TGTGCCAGCAGCCAAGTCCCTATGGGTCCTAGCACAGATACGCAGTATTTT.

This clonotype showed up just once. The chain couples TRBV23-1 to TRBJ2-7; 15 bases fit TRBD2. TRBV23-1 counts as an open reading frame of uncertain function. With 2 bases clipped from V and 5 bases from J, the junction kept 1 base outside the gene matches. This CDR3 contains 15 residues. CDR3 bases: TGCGCCAGCAGTCAAGGACTAGCGGGAGGGAACGAGCAGTACTTC. It yields the protein CASSQGLAGGNEQYF.

The rearrangement joins TRBV2 to TRBJ2-3, with D hard to call. Germline CDR1 is SNHLY and CDR2 is FYNNEI. The ends were cut back, 3 bases at V and 4 bases at J, with 11 bases in the middle. This CDR3 contains 14 residues. CDR3 DNA sequence: TGTGCCAGCAGTGACGCGCGAAGCCCAGATACGCAGTATTTT. It yields the protein CASSDARSPDTQYF.